This T cell receptor (beta chain) came from a study of identifying expanded T cells in peripheral blood. The assay was immunoSEQ multiplex PCR, and TCRdb's table has in-frame clones only and misses some. The sample holds about 80,000 clones, over 85% seen once. This clone was observed once. V trimming: 7 bases; J trimming: 2 bases; junction bases outside the gene matches: 11. The CDR3 covers 16 residues. Germline V gene sequence: CDR1 LNHDA, CDR2 SQIVND (reference sequence). The specimen sequenced was blood. The clonotype originates from a person between 18 and 75 years old in good health. V usage is TRBV19 and J usage is TRBJ1-3; TRBD1 aligns across 7 bases. CDR3 DNA: TGTGCCAGTACCGTTTCGTCTCAGGGGGCTGGAAACACCATATATTTT. Amino acid sequence: CASTVSSQGAGNTIYF.